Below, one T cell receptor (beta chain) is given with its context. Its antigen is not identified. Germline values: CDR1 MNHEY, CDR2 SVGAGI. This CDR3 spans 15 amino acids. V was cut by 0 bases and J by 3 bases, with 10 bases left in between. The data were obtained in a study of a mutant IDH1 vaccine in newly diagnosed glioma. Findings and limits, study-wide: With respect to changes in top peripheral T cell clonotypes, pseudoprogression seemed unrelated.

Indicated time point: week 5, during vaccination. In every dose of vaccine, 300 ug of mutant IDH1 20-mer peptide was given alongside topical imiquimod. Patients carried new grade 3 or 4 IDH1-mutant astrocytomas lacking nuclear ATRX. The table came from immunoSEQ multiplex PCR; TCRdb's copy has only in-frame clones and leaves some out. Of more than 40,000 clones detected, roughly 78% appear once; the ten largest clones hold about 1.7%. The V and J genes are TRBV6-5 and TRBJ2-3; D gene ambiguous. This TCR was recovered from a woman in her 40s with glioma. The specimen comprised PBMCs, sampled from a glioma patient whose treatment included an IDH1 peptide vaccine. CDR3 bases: TGTGCCAGCAGTTACTCGGCGCAGACGACAGATACGCAGTATTTT. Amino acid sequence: CASSYSAQTTDTQYF.